Below, 19 T cell receptor beta chains from the same sample are listed, as sequenced in a study of CD8 T cells in ankylosing spondylitis. Study conclusions and caveats: There was a TCR beta motif, made of fewer than 10 highly homologous variants, that appeared characteristic of ankylosing spondylitis blood.

No antigens are known for them. TCRdb passed the 5' RACE reads through MiXCR, listing each CDR3 protein once. Among approximately 540,000 distinct CDR3 sequences listed, more than 9.5% were seen once. Sequenced: blood, either unsorted or a sorted T cell fraction (not recorded which). Every receptor here comes from a male donor with ankylosing spondylitis.

The chain recombines TRBV20-1 with TRBJ2-1, with 9 nucleotides matching TRBD2. CDR3 size: 16 residues. Trimming cost V 6 bases and J 3 bases; bases outside gene matches: 12. Germline CDR1 DFQATT, CDR2 SNEGSKA (reference sequence). CDR3: CSANAFSGGYYNEQFF. The CDR3 DNA reads TGCAGTGCCAACGCTTTTAGCGGGGGCTACTACAATGAGCAGTTCTTC.

This clonotype was observed a handful of times. The rearrangement uses TRBV10-3 and TRBJ1-5; D remains ambiguous. This CDR3 has 15 residues. V was pared by 3 bases and J by 0 bases, with 9 bases between. CDR1 and CDR2 (germline): ENHRY, SYGVKD. The CDR3 reads CAISEHSDSNQPQHF. In nucleotides, the CDR3 is TGTGCCATCAGTGAACATAGCGATAGCAATCAGCCCCAGCATTTT.

This clonotype has a count of ten or more. The V call is TRBV5-1, the J call TRBJ1-2, with TRBD1 as a possible D gene (5 bases). Germline CDR1 SGHRS, CDR2 YFSETQ. Trimming pared 0 bases from V and 8 bases from J, leaving 17 bases between. The CDR3 contains 15 residues. CDR3 DNA sequence: TGCGCCAGCAGCTTGGAATCGCCCAGGGAGGGCGGCTACACCTTC. This codes for CASSLESPREGGYTF. Full variable domain (remainder filled in from reference TRBV5-1 and TRBJ1-2): KAGVTQTPRYLIKTRGQQVTLSCSPISGHRSVSWYQQTPGQGLQFLFEYFSETQRNKGNFPGRFSGRQFSNSRSEMNVSTLELGDSALYLCASSLESPREGGYTFGSGTRLTVV.

The CDR3 DNA sequence: TGCAGTGTGGGGGGGATAAATAATTCACCCCTCCACTTT. Translating gives CSVGGINNSPLHF. The rearrangement uses TRBV20-1 and TRBJ1-6; TRBD1 might be the D (5 bases). Trimming pared 7 bases from V and 5 bases from J, leaving 12 bases between. The CDR3 totals 13 residues. The germline V gene has CDR1 DFQATT and CDR2 SNEGSKA (reference sequence).

This chain connects TRBV2 to TRBJ1-1; D not resolved. The CDR3 spans 16 residues. Trimming removed 5 bases from V and 1 base from J, with 17 bases in between. CDR1 is SNHLY, CDR2 FYNNEI, per germline. CDR3 amino acids: CASSQRPQRGNTEAFF. Here the CDR3 DNA reads TGTGCCAGCAGTCAGAGGCCCCAGCGGGGGAACACTGAAGCTTTCTTT.

This sequence joins TRBV5-1 and TRBJ2-5, with 7 bases that match TRBD1. The germline V gene encodes CDR1 SGHRS and CDR2 YFSETQ. The CDR3 runs 15 residues. The V gene end was trimmed by 0 bases and the J gene end by 2 bases; junction bases not matched to a gene: 4. In DNA form, the CDR3 reads TGCGCCAGCAGCTTGGCTAAGGACAGGCAAGAGACCCAGTACTTC. Residues: CASSLAKDRQETQYF.

This clonotype was counted at least ten times. This chain uses TRBV5-1 with TRBJ1-3; 7 nucleotides match TRBD1. This CDR3 comprises 18 residues. The J segment lost 0 bases and the V segment lost 4 bases, leaving 13 bases of the junction unmatched. CDR1 is SGHRS and CDR2 is YFSETQ in the germline V gene. The DNA for the CDR3 is TGCGCCAGCAGCCCTGGGGGGACAGAGCCTAGCTCTGGAAACACCATATATTTT. This sequence encodes CASSPGGTEPSSGNTIYF.

The chain has TRBV11-2 and TRBJ2-7, with 7 bases matching TRBD2. This CDR3 is built from 13 residues. V was clipped by 5 bases and J by 4 bases; unmatched bases: 5. From germline, CDR1 is SGHAT and CDR2 FQNNGV. CDR3 DNA sequence: TGTGCCAGCAGCGGGGAGGGTGAATACGAGCAGTACGTC. Its translation: CASSGEGEYEQYV.

The chain joins TRBV12-3 or TRBV12-4 to TRBJ2-3; D call uncertain. Between the trimmed V and J ends, which lost 3 bases and 0 bases, there was a span of 19 bases. The CDR3 covers 18 residues. CDR3 bases: TGTGCCAGCAGTTTGGAGTCGGGCCACCTTTCTAGCACAGATACGCAGTATTTT. It specifies CASSLESGHLSSTDTQYF.

This clonotype came up many times. CDR3 sequence reads: CASSLGQGDEQYF. Written as DNA, the CDR3 is TGTGCCAGCAGTTTAGGACAGGGGGACGAGCAGTACTTC. V gene TRBV12-3 or TRBV12-4 combines with J gene TRBJ2-7; TRBD1 agrees at 9 bases. The ends lost 1 base at V and 5 bases at J; junction bases unmatched: 0. The CDR3 covers 13 residues.

The sample holds a few counts of this clonotype. The chain joins TRBV29-1 to TRBJ1-1; 7 positions match TRBD1. Germline loops: CDR1 SQVTM, CDR2 ANQGSEA. With V trimmed by 4 bases and J by 0 bases, 11 bases remained unmatched. The CDR3 length is 16 residues. CDR3: CSVAGNRGGMNTEAFF. The CDR3 DNA sequence: TGCAGCGTTGCGGGGAACAGGGGTGGTATGAACACTGAAGCTTTCTTT.

This clonotype was observed many times. This rearrangement joins TRBV27 to TRBJ1-1, with 7 bases aligning to TRBD1. V lost 5 bases, J lost 7 bases, and 7 bases stayed unmatched. The germline V gene has CDR1 MNHEY and CDR2 SMNVEV (reference sequence). CDR3 length equals 13 residues. CDR3 sequence (DNA): TGTGCCAGCAGTCCGATTGGACAGGATGAAGCTTTCTTT. It yields the protein CASSPIGQDEAFF.

This chain joins TRBV27 and TRBJ2-7, with a possible D match to TRBD1 (6 bases). This CDR3 spans 17 amino acids. V gave up 5 bases and J gave up 0 bases, with 20 bases separating them. Germline CDR1 is MNHEY and CDR2 is SMNVEV (reference sequence). The CDR3 DNA reads TGTGCCAGCAGTCCACCGTGGACAGTCGGAAGCTCCTACGAGCAGTACTTC. Translating gives CASSPPWTVGSSYEQYF.

This clonotype was found a few times. The J gene is TRBJ2-1, the V gene TRBV7-2; D gene ambiguous. The V gene lost 5 bases and the J gene lost 3 bases, with 11 bases spanning the gap. The CDR3 has 14 residues. In germline, CDR1 is SGHTA, CDR2 FQGNSA. CDR3 nucleotide sequence: TGTGCCAGCAGCGGAGCTGGTGGCTACAATGAGCAGTTCTTC. Translating it yields CASSGAGGYNEQFF. The full variable domain, its missing parts supplied by reference TRBV7-2 and TRBJ2-1, is GAGVSQSPSNKVTEKGKDVELRCDPISGHTALYWYRQSLGQGLEFLIYFQGNSAPDKSGLPSDRFSAERTGGSVSTLTIQRTQQEDSAVYLCASSGAGGYNEQFFGPGTRLTVL.

This clonotype was recorded at least ten times. The rearrangement uses TRBV5-1 and TRBJ2-5, with 7 positions matching TRBD2. Trimming removed 4 bases from V and 3 bases from J; junction bases left unmatched: 6. CDR3 length: 14 amino acids. Germline V gives CDR1 SGHRS, CDR2 YFSETQ. CDR3 loop: CASSAGLRKETQYF. The CDR3 DNA follows: TGCGCCAGCAGCGCGGGACTACGTAAAGAGACCCAGTACTTC.

The chain carries TRBV12-3 or TRBV12-4 and TRBJ1-4, with no clear D. CDR3 length: 13 amino acids. V lost 6 bases, J lost 11 bases, and 16 bases lay in between. The CDR3 region is CASSLGGTRKLFF. The DNA for the CDR3 is TGTGCCAGCAGCCTTGGAGGCACCCGCAAACTGTTTTTT.

This clonotype was seen repeatedly, ten times or more. The V call is TRBV5-1, the J call TRBJ2-2; no clear D. Germline CDR1 is SGHRS and CDR2 is YFSETQ. Trimming left V 0 bases short and J 5 bases short, with 11 bases between. This CDR3 is 15 amino acids long. In nucleotides, the CDR3 is TGCGCCAGCAGCTTGGTCGCGACAAAAACCGGGGAGCTGTTTTTT. As protein: CASSLVATKTGELFF.

In this sample, this clonotype turned up many times. This rearrangement joins TRBV15 to TRBJ2-5, with 8 bases lining up with TRBD1. Trimming cost V 4 bases and J 1 base; bases outside gene matches: 11. This CDR3 is 17 amino acids long. Per the germline V gene, CDR1 is LNHNV and CDR2 is YYDKDF (reference sequence). The CDR3 loop is CATSKLQDRVGQETQYF. DNA of the CDR3: TGTGCCACCAGCAAACTACAGGACAGGGTAGGCCAAGAGACCCAGTACTTC.

The V call is TRBV19, the J call TRBJ2-1; D may be TRBD1 or TRBD2 (5 bases each). V lost 3 bases, J lost 7 bases, and 10 bases lay in between. The CDR3 contains 13 residues. CDR1 LNHDA and CDR2 SQIVND come from the germline V gene (reference sequence). CDR3 in DNA: TGTGCCAGTAGTATTGGGGACCCAAATGAGCAGTTCTTC. Amino acid sequence: CASSIGDPNEQFF.